The 9 T cell receptor beta chains reported below all come from one sample, sequenced in a study of cytomegalovirus exposure and HLA in healthy donors. The PCR was carried out with 60 Vbeta primers and 13 Jbeta primers. Assay used: immunoSEQ multiplex PCR; TCRdb lists only in-frame clones, some missing. There are about 200,000 clones in the sample; roughly three quarters occur only once, and about 1.7% lies in the top ten. Sequencing used PBMCs. These TCRs come from a man aged 50 to 59 in good health and CMV-seronegative.

The V call is TRBV7-3, the J call TRBJ1-6, with D tentatively TRBD1 (5 bases). The V end lost 6 bases, the J end lost 4 bases, and 10 bases lay between the germline ends. This CDR3 is built from 14 residues. Looked up from germline, CDR1 is SGHTA and CDR2 is FQGTGA. The CDR3 spells CASSVDSYNSPLHF. The CDR3 DNA reads as TGTGCCAGCAGTGTAGACAGTTATAATTCACCCCTCCACTTT.

The chain couples TRBV19 to TRBJ1-5; 8 nucleotides agree with TRBD1. Germline CDR1 reads LNHDA; CDR2 reads SQIVND (reference sequence). The CDR3 is 15 residues long. Unmatched junction bases numbered 6, after V lost 5 bases and J lost 3 bases. DNA for the CDR3: TGTGCCAGTAGTTCCGGGGACAGGAACAATCAGCCCCAGCATTTT. Amino acids: CASSSGDRNNQPQHF.

This clone was found a few times. The chain couples TRBV7-9 to TRBJ2-3; TRBD2 matches at 8 bases. CDR3 size: 12 residues. The J segment lost 5 bases and the V segment lost 7 bases, leaving 2 bases of the junction unmatched. Germline V gene data show CDR1 as SEHNR and CDR2 as FQNEAQ (reference sequence). The CDR3 bases are TGTGCCAGCAACGCGGGGGGAGATACGCAGTATTTT. Encoded protein: CASNAGGDTQYF.

The rearrangement links TRBV6-6 to TRBJ1-5; TRBD1 might be the D (6 bases). Germline loops: CDR1 MNHNY, CDR2 SVGAGI (reference sequence). There are 12 residues in the CDR3. V dropped 7 bases and J dropped 6 bases, with 10 bases sitting between them. The CDR3 here is CASNIGGQPQHF. CDR3 nucleotide sequence: TGTGCCAGCAATATAGGGGGTCAGCCCCAGCATTTT.

This clone has just a few counts. The chain combines TRBV5-6 with TRBJ2-7; 9 nucleotides align to TRBD2. Germline assignment: CDR1 SGHDT and CDR2 YYEEEE. After removal of 0 bases from V and 7 bases from J, the junction contained 5 bases not matched to a gene. This CDR3 has 14 residues. The CDR3 sequence is CASSLVSGSGEQYF. The CDR3 nucleotides are TGTGCCAGCAGCTTGGTTAGCGGGAGTGGTGAGCAGTACTTC. The entire variable domain, with the rest obtained from reference TRBV5-6 and TRBJ2-7, is as follows: DAGVTQSPTHLIKTRGQQVTLRCSPKSGHDTVSWYQQALGQGPQFIFQYYEEEERQRGNFPDRFSGHQFPNYSSELNVNALLLGDSALYLCASSLVSGSGEQYFGPGTRLTVT.

The rearrangement joins TRBV5-1 to TRBJ2-7; 11 bases line up with TRBD2. The CDR3 covers 14 residues. The ends lost 4 bases at V and 5 bases at J; junction bases unmatched: 5. Germline CDR1 and CDR2: SGHRS and YFSETQ. The CDR3 coding sequence is TGCGCCAGCAGCGTTAGCGGGAGGGCGAACGAGCAGTACTTC. This sequence encodes CASSVSGRANEQYF.

The V and J genes are TRBV27 and TRBJ2-1; 10 positions agree with TRBD2. This CDR3 has 14 amino acids. The J segment lost 5 bases and the V segment lost 5 bases, leaving 3 bases of the junction unmatched. Looked up from germline, CDR1 is MNHEY and CDR2 is SMNVEV (reference sequence). The CDR3 region is CASSPLAGDNEQFF. Written as DNA, the CDR3 is TGTGCCAGCAGTCCGCTAGCGGGAGACAATGAGCAGTTCTTC.

The V and J genes are TRBV5-1 and TRBJ2-5, with D perhaps matching TRBD2 (7 bases). The germline V gene encodes CDR1 SGHRS and CDR2 YFSETQ. V lost 1 base and J lost 4, with 11 bases in between. The CDR3 is made up of 14 amino acids. The CDR3 bases are TGCGCCAGCAGCTTGATAGGGGGGGGAGAGACCCAGTACTTC. Amino acid sequence: CASSLIGGGETQYF. The whole variable domain, remainder taken from reference TRBV5-1 and TRBJ2-5, is KAGVTQTPRYLIKTRGQQVTLSCSPISGHRSVSWYQQTPGQGLQFLFEYFSETQRNKGNFPGRFSGRQFSNSRSEMNVSTLELGDSALYLCASSLIGGGETQYFGPGTRLLVL.

As to this clone: This same CDR3 is encoded by further DNA sequences in the sample. The genes are TRBV28 and TRBJ1-4, with 11 bases identical to TRBD1. Germline V gene sequence: CDR1 MDHEN, CDR2 SYDVKM. This CDR3 comprises 14 residues. Unmatched junction bases numbered 4, after V lost 6 bases and J lost 7 bases. The CDR3 DNA follows: TGTGCCAGCAGCTTGGACAGGGGGCGTGAAAAACTGTTTTTT. Amino acid sequence: CASSLDRGREKLFF.